At least ten counts were recorded for the clone carrying this T cell receptor (beta chain). Its antigen is not identified. RNA fractions of 10%, 30% or 50% and roughly 19,000 to 1,000,000 sorted cells were the source of naive CD8 libraries. Sorting recovered naive CD8 T cells on a CD8+CD4-CCR7+CD45RA+ profile. The data derive from a study of molecular identifiers for immune sequencing clone quantification. Overall study results and limits: In naive cells, clones above 20 RNA copies held under 1% of molecules, whereas in effector cells they held over 97%. Detecting spiked Jurkat TCR RNA from one cell among about a million naive cells was reportedly possible.

TCRdb reprocessed the PCR reads with MiXCR, giving one entry per CDR3 protein. The table shows 400,000 to 600,000 distinct CDR3 sequences, with about a quarter occurring only once. This sequence was found in a human donor in good health. Some libraries in this study had Jurkat cell RNA spiked in. Specimen: naive CD8+ T cells from blood, with Jurkat cell RNA spiked in. The subset: FACS-sorted CD8+CD4-CCR7+CD45RA+ naive T cells.

In nucleotides, the CDR3 is TGTGCCAGCAGGGTTAGCGGGAGCTCTTCTAGCACAGATACGCAGTATTTT. Translation: CASRVSGSSSSTDTQYF. The chain uses TRBV2 and TRBJ2-3; 9 nucleotides match TRBD2. Germline V lookup: CDR1 SNHLY, CDR2 FYNNEI. CDR3 length: 17 residues. V shed 6 bases, J shed 0 bases, and the junction held 10 bases outside the gene matches.